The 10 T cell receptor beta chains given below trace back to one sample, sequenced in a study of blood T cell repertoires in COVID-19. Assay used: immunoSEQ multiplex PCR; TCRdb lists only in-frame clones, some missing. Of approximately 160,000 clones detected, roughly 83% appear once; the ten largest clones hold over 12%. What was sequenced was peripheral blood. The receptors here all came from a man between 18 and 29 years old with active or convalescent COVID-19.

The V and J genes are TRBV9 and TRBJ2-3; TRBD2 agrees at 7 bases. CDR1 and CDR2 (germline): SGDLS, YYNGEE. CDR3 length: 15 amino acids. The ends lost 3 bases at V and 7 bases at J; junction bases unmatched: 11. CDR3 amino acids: CASSGAGDLLYTQYF. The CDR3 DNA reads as TGTGCCAGCAGCGGCGCGGGGGACTTACTCTATACGCAGTATTTT.

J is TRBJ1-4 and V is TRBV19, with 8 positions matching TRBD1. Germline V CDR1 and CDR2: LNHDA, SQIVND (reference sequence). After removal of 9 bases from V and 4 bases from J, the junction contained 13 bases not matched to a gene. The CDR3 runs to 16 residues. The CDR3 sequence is CASKTGQGGGNEKLFF. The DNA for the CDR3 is TGTGCCAGCAAGACCGGACAGGGAGGCGGTAATGAAAAACTGTTTTTT.

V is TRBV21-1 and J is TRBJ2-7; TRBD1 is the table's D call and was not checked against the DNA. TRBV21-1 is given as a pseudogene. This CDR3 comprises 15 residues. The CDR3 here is CASSKRQGATHEQYF. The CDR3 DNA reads TGTGCCAGCAGCAAAAGACAGGGGGCGACGCACGAGCAGTACTTC.

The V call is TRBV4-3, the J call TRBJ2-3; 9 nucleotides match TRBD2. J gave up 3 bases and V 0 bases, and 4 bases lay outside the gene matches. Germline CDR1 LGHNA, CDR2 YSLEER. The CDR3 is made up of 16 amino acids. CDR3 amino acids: CASSQDIAGETDTQYF. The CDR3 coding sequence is TGCGCCAGCAGCCAAGATATAGCGGGAGAGACAGATACGCAGTATTTT.

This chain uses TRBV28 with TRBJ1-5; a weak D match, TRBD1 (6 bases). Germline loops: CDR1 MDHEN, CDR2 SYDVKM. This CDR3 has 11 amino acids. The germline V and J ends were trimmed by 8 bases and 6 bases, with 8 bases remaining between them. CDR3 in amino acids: CASGTIQPQHF. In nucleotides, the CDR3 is TGTGCCAGCGGGACAATTCAGCCCCAGCATTTT. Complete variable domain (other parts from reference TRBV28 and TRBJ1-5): DVKVTQSSRYLVKRTGEKVFLECVQDMDHENMFWYRQDPGLGLRLIYFSYDVKMKEKGDIPEGYSVSREKKERFSLILESASTNQTSMYLCASGTIQPQHFGDGTRLSIL.

The CDR3 sequence: CASSFGQPYEQYF. The CDR3 region has the DNA TGCGCCAGCAGCTTCGGACAGCCCTACGAGCAGTACTTC. The V call is TRBV5-1, the J call TRBJ2-7; possibly TRBD1 for D (6 bases). The CDR3 is 13 amino acids. V was trimmed by 2 bases and J by 2 bases, leaving 8 bases between them. The V gene's germline CDR1 is SGHRS and CDR2 YFSETQ.

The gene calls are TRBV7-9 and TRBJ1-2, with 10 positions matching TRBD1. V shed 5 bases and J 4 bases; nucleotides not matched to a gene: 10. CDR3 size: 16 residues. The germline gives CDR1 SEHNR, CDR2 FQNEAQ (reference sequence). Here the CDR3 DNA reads TGTGCCAGCAGCCACTCGCCGGGACAGGGGCCCTATGGCTACACCTTC. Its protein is CASSHSPGQGPYGYTF.

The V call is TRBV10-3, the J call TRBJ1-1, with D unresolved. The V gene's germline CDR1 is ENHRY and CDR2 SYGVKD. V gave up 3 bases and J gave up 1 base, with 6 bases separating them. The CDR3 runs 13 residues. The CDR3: CAISETGNTEAFF. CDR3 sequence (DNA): TGTGCCATCAGTGAAACTGGGAACACTGAAGCTTTCTTT.

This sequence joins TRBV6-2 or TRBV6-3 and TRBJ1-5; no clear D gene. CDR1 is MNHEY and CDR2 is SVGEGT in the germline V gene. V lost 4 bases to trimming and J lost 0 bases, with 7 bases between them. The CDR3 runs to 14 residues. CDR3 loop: CASSLAYSNQPQHF. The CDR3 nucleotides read TGTGCCAGCAGTTTGGCTTATAGCAATCAGCCCCAGCATTTT.

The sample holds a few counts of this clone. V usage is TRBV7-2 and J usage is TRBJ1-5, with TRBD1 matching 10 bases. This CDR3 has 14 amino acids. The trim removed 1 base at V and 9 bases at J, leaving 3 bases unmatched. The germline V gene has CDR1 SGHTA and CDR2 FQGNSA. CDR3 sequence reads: CASSLEGTGVPQHF. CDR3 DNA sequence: TGTGCCAGCAGCTTAGAGGGGACAGGGGTGCCCCAGCATTTT.